These T cell receptor beta chains were read from a single sample in a study of CD8 T cells in Susac syndrome. From the immunoSEQ multiplex PCR reads, TCRdb called clonotypes with MiXCR, one entry per CDR3 protein. The sample carries roughly 150,000 distinct CDR3 sequences, about 95% recorded once. Input material: CD4+ T cells from PBMCs. All receptors derive from a human donor with Susac syndrome. CDR3s include the opening cysteine and the closing phenylalanine or tryptophan. Each record gives: V gene, CDR3 length, J gene, D gene, clone size, CDR3 protein, CDR3 DNA. A D gene is named only where the DNA matches it firmly. Where a row states a size, it is once, few, many or the class of an expanded clone; other rows omit it.

>TRBV9|16|TRBJ2-3|TRBD2|-
CASSETSGGTTDTQYF
TGTGCCAGCAGCGAGACTAGCGGGGGGACCACAGATACGCAGTATTTT
>TRBV5-1|14|TRBJ2-5|TRBD2|-
CASNYLAGQETQYF
TGCGCCAGCAATTACCTAGCGGGGCAAGAGACCCAGTACTTC
>TRBV4-3|13|TRBJ2-5|-|-
CASSQDRNTAQYF
TGCGCCAGCAGCCAAGATCGAAATACGGCCCAGTACTTC
>TRBV15|19|TRBJ2-3|TRBD2|-
CATSRDQWLGSGVGDTQYF
TGTGCCACCAGCAGAGATCAGTGGCTTGGTAGCGGGGTTGGAGATACGCAGTATTTT
>TRBV29-1|12|TRBJ2-5|-|once
CSVGWSEETQYF
TGCAGCGTTGGTTGGAGTGAAGAGACCCAGTACTTC
>TRBV7-2|14|TRBJ2-7|-|-
CASSLDRLSYEQYF
TGTGCCAGCAGCTTAGATCGGCTCTCCTACGAGCAGTACTTC
>TRBV18|15|TRBJ1-4|-|once
CASSPGRSEIEKLFF
TGTGCCAGCTCACCGGGACGGTCGGAAATAGAAAAACTGTTTTTT
>TRBV19|12|TRBJ2-7|-|-
CASSINGYEQYF
TGTGCCAGTAGTATCAACGGATACGAGCAGTACTTC
>TRBV4-2|19|TRBJ1-5|TRBD1|-
CASSQAAPGQGGSNQPQHF
TGTGCCAGCAGCCAAGCAGCGCCCGGACAGGGAGGGAGCAATCAGCCCCAGCATTTT
>TRBV7-6|16|TRBJ2-5|TRBD2|-
CASSPRRRGGGETQYF
TGTGCCAGCAGCCCACGGAGGCGGGGGGGCGGGGAGACCCAGTACTTC
>TRBV20-1|15|TRBJ1-5|-|-
CSATPIGSSNQPQHF
TGCAGTGCCACTCCCATAGGCAGCAGCAATCAGCCCCAGCATTTT
>TRBV19|12|TRBJ1-5|-|-
CASNGGNQPQHF
TGTGCCAGTAATGGAGGAAATCAGCCCCAGCATTTT
>TRBV3-1|14|TRBJ1-1|-|-
CASSHTDRNTEAFF
TGTGCCAGCAGCCATACAGACAGGAACACTGAAGCTTTCTTT
>TRBV29-1|14|TRBJ2-3|-|once
CSGGGQRNTDTQYF
TGCAGCGGCGGGGGACAGAGAAACACAGATACGCAGTATTTT
>TRBV13|15|TRBJ1-6|-|-
CASTPGQGQHSPLHF
TGTGCCAGCACTCCCGGCCAGGGCCAACATTCACCCCTCCACTTT
>TRBV7-2|14|TRBJ2-7|-|-
CASSLRGRVYEQYF
TGTGCCAGCAGCTTACGCGGGCGGGTATACGAGCAGTACTTC
>TRBV4-2|17|TRBJ2-7|TRBD1|-
CASSQVGGQGVTYEQYF
TGTGCCAGCAGCCAAGTGGGAGGACAGGGGGTCACCTACGAGCAGTACTTC
>TRBV2|13|TRBJ2-3|-|-
CASRDGATDTQYF
TGTGCCAGCAGGGACGGAGCCACAGATACGCAGTATTTT